The clone carrying this T cell receptor beta chain was counted many times. Its antigen is unidentified. Germline CDR1 and CDR2: SGHVS and FNYEAQ. CDR3 length: 15 amino acids. Trimming took 1 base from V and 4 from J, leaving 11 bases between them. The data stem from a study of T cell repertoires in cytomegalovirus infection. Study information: CMV infection plus the matching HLA type was flagged by public TCR beta signatures.

MiXCR was run by TCRdb on the reads, yielding one entry per CDR3 protein. The sample shows fewer than 1,000,000 distinct CDR3 sequences, more than 25% of them seen only once. Whole-study results and caveats: Summed public TCR beta family frequency identified CMV carriers bearing the relevant HLA. HLA-C-restricted CMV-specific TCR beta clonotypes were dominant in the ex vivo response.

This chain connects TRBV7-6 to TRBJ1-5; D gene unclear. This sample comprised cultured CD8+ T cells from PBMCs, obtained from culture after CMV antigen stimulation. The sequence was obtained from a human donor in good health (CMV status not recorded). Some clones in this sample may be carry-over from other donors' samples. As DNA, the CDR3 is TGTGCCAGCAGCTTAGGACCGGTGGGGAATCAGCCCCAGCATTTT. This encodes CASSLGPVGNQPQHF. Full variable domain (rest looked up from reference TRBV7-6 and TRBJ1-5): GAGVSQSPRYKVTKRGQDVALRCDPISGHVSLYWYRQALGQGPEFLTYFNYEAQQDKSGLPNDRFSAERPEGSISTLTIQRTEQRDSAMYRCASSLGPVGNQPQHFGDGTRLSIL.